What follows describes a single TCR beta chain. This sample is drawn from a study of blood T cell repertoires in COVID-19. Whole-study context: From the United States, Italy and Spain came samples of acute and convalescent COVID-19. From T cells, B-cell-depleted T cells, or PBMCs came the material, which was cDNA or gDNA.

Clones were read by immunoSEQ multiplex PCR, and TCRdb kept only the in-frame ones, dropping some. The sample carries under 400,000 clones, around nine tenths recorded once. Participant ages covered about 18 to 95 years across about 25 US areas. Participants classified as exposed had met a COVID-19 case within 2 weeks before study entry. V was shortened by 5 bases and J by 4 bases, with 6 bases between the two germline ends. CDR3 length equals 11 residues. The V gene's germline CDR1 is SGHDN and CDR2 FVKESK. The receptor's source is a woman between 25 and 40 years old who had been exposed to COVID-19. The chain uses TRBV14 and TRBJ2-7; D gene ambiguous. The sample taken for sequencing was PBMCs or T cells enriched from blood (not recorded which). CDR3 region: CASSAQYEQYF. As DNA, the CDR3 is TGTGCCAGCAGCGCCCAGTACGAGCAGTACTTC.